This note documents a single T cell receptor beta chain sequence. The sample is drawn from a study of T cell changes during pregnancy in multiple sclerosis. V shed 6 bases, J shed 1 base, and the junction held 7 bases outside the gene matches. Germline CDR1 SNHLY, CDR2 FYNNEI. CDR3 length: 16 residues. Here immunoSEQ multiplex PCR was the method, and the copy in TCRdb shows in-frame clones only, minus some. The sample yields about 92,000 clones, roughly 90% seen once. The gene calls are TRBV2 and TRBJ1-4, with 8 bases aligning to TRBD1. The starting material was peripheral blood, obtained in the first trimester of pregnancy. The receptor was derived from a female donor with multiple sclerosis, enrolled in a pregnancy study. The CDR3 coding sequence is TGTGCCAGCAGACTACATACAGGGGGAACTAATGAAAAACTGTTTTTT. The encoded protein is CASRLHTGGTNEKLFF.